The next 25 T cell receptor beta chains were all read from a single sample in a study of blood T cell repertoires in COVID-19. The data were produced by immunoSEQ multiplex PCR, yet TCRdb's version contains in-frame clones alone and is incomplete. The sample holds some 280,000 clones, approximately 89% seen once. Specimen: peripheral blood. These receptors all stem from a woman between 55 and 75 years old with acute or convalescent COVID-19.

The chain joins TRBV7-3 to TRBJ1-1; D is undetermined. The CDR3 is made up of 16 amino acids. The germline V gene encodes CDR1 SGHTA and CDR2 FQGTGA. The V end lost 2 bases, the J end lost 11 bases, and 24 bases lay between the germline ends. The CDR3 DNA sequence: TGTGCCAGCAGCTTATGGCGAGCTCTAGGAGCTGGTGAGGCTTTCTTT. Residues: CASSLWRALGAGEAFF.

The chain couples TRBV6-5 to TRBJ1-1, with TRBD1 as a possible D gene (6 bases). The germline V and J ends were trimmed by 5 bases and 5 bases, with 12 bases remaining between them. Germline CDR1 MNHEY, CDR2 SVGAGI. This CDR3 region has 13 residues. The CDR3, as DNA: TGTGCCAGCAGTCCCAGGGGATTAACTGAAGCTTTCTTT. Translated, it gives CASSPRGLTEAFF.

On this clone: The same CDR3 can be traced to other DNA sequences in this sample. The chain combines TRBV19 with TRBJ2-7, with 11 bases identical to TRBD2. Germline V gives CDR1 LNHDA, CDR2 SQIVND (reference sequence). This CDR3 region has 14 residues. V gave up 5 bases and J gave up 3 bases; unmatched junction bases: 3. DNA for the CDR3: TGTGCCAGTAGTCCCGGACTAGCGGGCTACGAGCAGTACTTC. It specifies CASSPGLAGYEQYF.

The rearrangement uses TRBV5-1 and TRBJ2-5; D possibly corresponds to TRBD2 (7 bases). CDR3 size: 13 residues. The germline CDR1 and CDR2 sequences are SGHRS and YFSETQ. Trimming shortened V by 0 bases and J by 5 bases, and 8 bases separated the two germline ends. The CDR3 DNA sequence: TGCGCCAGCAGCTTGGAGGGGGGGGAGACCCAGTACTTC. Translated, it gives CASSLEGGETQYF. Combining the CDR3 with reference TRBV5-1 and TRBJ2-5 gives the whole variable domain KAGVTQTPRYLIKTRGQQVTLSCSPISGHRSVSWYQQTPGQGLQFLFEYFSETQRNKGNFPGRFSGRQFSNSRSEMNVSTLELGDSALYLCASSLEGGETQYFGPGTRLLVL.

The J gene is TRBJ2-1, the V gene TRBV18; 11 nucleotides agree with TRBD1. CDR1 and CDR2 from the germline V gene are KGHSH and LQKENI. J was trimmed by 4 bases and V by 4 bases; bases with no gene match: 12. The CDR3 spans 18 residues. CDR3 residues: CASSQLPRGQGVYNEQFF. CDR3 bases: TGTGCCAGCTCACAGCTACCAAGGGGACAGGGGGTGTACAATGAGCAGTTCTTC.

CDR3 bases: TGTGCCAGCAGCGTACGACAGGGAAGGAGGGACACTGAAGCTTTCTTT. It specifies CASSVRQGRRDTEAFF. The rearrangement uses TRBV2 and TRBJ1-1; TRBD1 matches 7 bases. Trimming cost V 6 bases and J 3 bases; bases outside gene matches: 13. The germline gives CDR1 SNHLY, CDR2 FYNNEI. The CDR3 is 16 residues long.

The genes are TRBV27 and TRBJ2-3; TRBD2 is a possible D gene (5 bases). V gave up 3 bases and J gave up 5 bases, with 9 bases separating them. CDR1 MNHEY and CDR2 SMNVEV come from the germline V gene (reference sequence). This CDR3 contains 13 residues. CDR3 region: CASSFLAEDTQYF. The CDR3 DNA reads TGTGCCAGCAGTTTCCTAGCAGAAGATACGCAGTATTTT.

The gene calls are TRBV7-9 and TRBJ2-7; 7 nucleotides agree with TRBD1. V lost 6 bases to trimming and J lost 0 bases; unmatched junction nucleotides: 5. Germline CDR1 SEHNR, CDR2 FQNEAQ (reference sequence). This CDR3 is 14 amino acids long. The CDR3 sequence is CASSLGQNSYEQYF. DNA of the CDR3: TGTGCCAGCAGTCTGGGACAGAACTCCTACGAGCAGTACTTC.

The chain has TRBV28 and TRBJ2-6, with D perhaps TRBD2 (5 bases). This CDR3 is 16 amino acids long. The V and J ends lost 5 bases and 0 bases respectively, with 11 bases between them. Germline V gene sequence: CDR1 MDHEN, CDR2 SYDVKM. The CDR3 DNA follows: TGTGCCAGCAGTCGCCCGGGGATCTCTGGGGCCAACGTCCTGACTTTC. This codes for CASSRPGISGANVLTF.

There are a few counts of this clone. The J gene is TRBJ2-5, the V gene TRBV7-9; 10 nucleotides match TRBD2. Germline V gives CDR1 SEHNR, CDR2 FQNEAQ (reference sequence). This CDR3 region has 15 residues. J was trimmed by 4 bases and V by 3 bases; bases with no gene match: 5. The CDR3 nucleotides read TGTGCCAGCAGCTTGGAAGCGGGGGGGCGAGAGACCCAGTACTTC. It is translated as CASSLEAGGRETQYF.

V gene TRBV14 combines with J gene TRBJ2-3; D is uncertain. The CDR3 consists of 12 residues. Germline CDR1 SGHDN, CDR2 FVKESK. V lost 1 base, J lost 5 bases, and 4 bases lay in between. In DNA, the CDR3 is TGTGCCAGCAGCCAAGGGCTAGATACGCAGTATTTT. It translates to CASSQGLDTQYF.

The chain couples TRBV5-1 to TRBJ1-2; 8 positions match TRBD1. The CDR3 is 16 residues long. The germline gives CDR1 SGHRS, CDR2 YFSETQ. V was clipped by 4 bases and J by 2 bases; unmatched bases: 10. CDR3 coding DNA: TGCGCCAGCAGCCCGGACCTGGGACAGGAGAACTATGGCTACACCTTC. Amino acids: CASSPDLGQENYGYTF.

V is TRBV7-3 and J is TRBJ2-5, with TRBD1 as a possible D gene (5 bases). This CDR3 spans 15 amino acids. V dropped 3 bases and J dropped 0 bases, with 11 bases sitting between them. Germline V gene lookup returns CDR1 SGHTA and CDR2 FQGTGA. CDR3 loop: CASSFSDSYQETQYF. The CDR3 nucleotides read TGTGCCAGCAGCTTCTCTGACAGCTACCAAGAGACCCAGTACTTC.

The rearrangement links TRBV5-6 to TRBJ1-2; 9 positions match TRBD1. The CDR3 is 14 amino acids. After removal of 2 bases from V and 6 bases from J, the junction contained 5 bases not matched to a gene. Germline-derived CDR1 and CDR2 are SGHDT and YYEEEE. CDR3 DNA: TGTGCCAGCAGCTTCCGGGACAGGGAGAATGGCTACACCTTC. Translation: CASSFRDRENGYTF.

The rearrangement joins TRBV9 to TRBJ2-7, with D maybe TRBD2 (5 bases). Trimming shortened V by 4 bases and J by 5 bases, and 19 bases separated the two germline ends. The CDR3 is 15 residues long. Germline CDR1 reads SGDLS; CDR2 reads YYNGEE. The CDR3 region has the DNA TGTGCCAGCAGCACCACCCCTACCACGGGAAACGAGCAGTACTTC. Protein: CASSTTPTTGNEQYF.

This clone was observed a single time. V and J are TRBV5-6 and TRBJ1-1; D gene unclear. The CDR3 consists of 15 residues. V lost 4 bases and J 1 base, leaving 14 bases between the germline ends. Germline V gives CDR1 SGHDT, CDR2 YYEEEE. Here the CDR3 DNA reads TGTGCCAGCAGCCCCTCTGGCCGGGGGAACACTGAAGCTTTCTTT. Amino acid sequence: CASSPSGRGNTEAFF.

The chain couples TRBV2 to TRBJ2-5; 9 bases align to TRBD1. Looked up from germline, CDR1 is SNHLY and CDR2 is FYNNEI. The CDR3 contains 15 residues. J gave up 4 bases and V 2 bases, and 5 bases lay outside the gene matches. The CDR3 here is CASSEIGTGPETQYF. CDR3 nucleotide sequence: TGTGCCAGCAGTGAAATAGGGACAGGGCCAGAGACCCAGTACTTC. Variable domain in full (rest from reference TRBV2 and TRBJ2-5): EPEVTQTPSHQVTQMGQEVILRCVPISNHLYFYWYRQILGQKVEFLVSFYNNEISEKSEIFDDQFSVERPDGSNFTLKIRSTKLEDSAMYFCASSEIGTGPETQYFGPGTRLLVL.

This clone was counted once. The genes are TRBV6-1 and TRBJ1-1, with TRBD1 as a possible D gene (6 bases). Germline values: CDR1 MNHNS, CDR2 SASEGT. CDR3 length: 14 amino acids. Trimming took off 1 base at V and 11 bases at J, with 17 bases between the two ends. DNA for the CDR3: TGTGCCAGCAGTGAAGAGAGAGAAACAGGGCCGGCTTTCTTT. Residues: CASSEERETGPAFF.

V usage is TRBV15 and J usage is TRBJ2-1; 8 bases map to TRBD2. Germline values: CDR1 LNHNV, CDR2 YYDKDF (reference sequence). J gave up 7 bases and V 3 bases, and 14 bases lay outside the gene matches. This CDR3 region has 17 residues. The chain's CDR3 is CATSSHFPGLGENEQFF. The CDR3 DNA is TGTGCCACCAGCAGCCACTTTCCGGGACTAGGGGAGAATGAGCAGTTCTTC.

The V and J genes are TRBV7-8 and TRBJ2-3, with no clear D. The CDR3 has 16 residues. The germline V and J ends were trimmed by 4 bases and 2 bases, with 16 bases remaining between them. CDR1 is SGHVS, CDR2 FQNEAQ, per germline. CDR3 protein: CASSSFFLPPTDTQYF. DNA of the CDR3: TGTGCCAGCAGCTCCTTCTTTCTCCCCCCCACAGATACGCAGTATTTT. Variable domain in full (rest from reference TRBV7-8 and TRBJ2-3): GAGVSQSPRYKVAKRGQDVALRCDPISGHVSLFWYQQALGQGPEFLTYFQNEAQLDKSGLPSDRFFAERPEGSVSTLKIQRTQQEDSAVYLCASSSFFLPPTDTQYFGPGTRLTVL.

In this sample, this clone turned up once. This chain links TRBV9 with TRBJ2-2, with 9 bases matching TRBD1. The J segment lost 6 bases and the V segment lost 3 bases, leaving 3 bases of the junction unmatched. CDR3 size: 14 residues. CDR1 SGDLS and CDR2 YYNGEE come from the germline V gene. The CDR3: CASSAGTGPGELFF. CDR3 nucleotides: TGTGCCAGCAGCGCGGGGACAGGGCCCGGGGAGCTGTTTTTT. The entire variable domain, with the rest obtained from reference TRBV9 and TRBJ2-2, is as follows: DSGVTQTPKHLITATGQRVTLRCSPRSGDLSVYWYQQSLDQGLQFLIQYYNGEERAKGNILERFSAQQFPDLHSELNLSSLELGDSALYFCASSAGTGPGELFFGEGSRLTVL.

The chain recombines TRBV29-1 with TRBJ2-1; a possible D gene is TRBD1 (5 bases). V was pared by 6 bases and J by 7 bases, with 7 bases between. The CDR3 runs 10 residues. Germline loops: CDR1 SQVTM, CDR2 ANQGSEA. As DNA, the CDR3 is TGCAGCGTCAGGGTTAATGAGCAGTTCTTC. Residues: CSVRVNEQFF.

The chain uses TRBV5-1 and TRBJ2-1; 8 bases match TRBD1. Germline V lookup: CDR1 SGHRS, CDR2 YFSETQ. This CDR3 comprises 15 residues. With V trimmed by 0 bases and J by 8 bases, 7 bases remained unmatched. DNA for the CDR3: TGCGCCAGCAGCTTGGGTTCCGGACAGGGCGATGAGCAGTTCTTC. Its protein product is CASSLGSGQGDEQFF.

V gene TRBV28 combines with J gene TRBJ2-7; 9 nucleotides line up with TRBD1. J lost 12 bases, V lost 7 bases, and 7 bases had no gene match. The CDR3 consists of 11 residues. Germline loops: CDR1 MDHEN, CDR2 SYDVKM. The chain's CDR3 is CASNSKTGGYF. Written as DNA, the CDR3 is TGTGCCAGCAACTCAAAGACAGGGGGGTACTTC. Filled out from reference TRBV28 and TRBJ2-7, the complete variable domain reads DVKVTQSSRYLVKRTGEKVFLECVQDMDHENMFWYRQDPGLGLRLIYFSYDVKMKEKGDIPEGYSVSREKKERFSLILESASTNQTSMYLCASNSKTGGYFGPGTRLTVT.

The chain recombines TRBV24-1 with TRBJ2-7, with 7 nucleotides matching TRBD1. CDR3 length: 16 amino acids. With 3 bases clipped from V and 0 bases from J, the junction kept 7 bases outside the gene matches. CDR1 is KGHDR and CDR2 is SFDVKD in the germline V gene. The CDR3 loop reads CATSDTEQGNSYEQYF. DNA for the CDR3: TGTGCCACCAGTGATACGGAACAGGGGAACTCCTACGAGCAGTACTTC.